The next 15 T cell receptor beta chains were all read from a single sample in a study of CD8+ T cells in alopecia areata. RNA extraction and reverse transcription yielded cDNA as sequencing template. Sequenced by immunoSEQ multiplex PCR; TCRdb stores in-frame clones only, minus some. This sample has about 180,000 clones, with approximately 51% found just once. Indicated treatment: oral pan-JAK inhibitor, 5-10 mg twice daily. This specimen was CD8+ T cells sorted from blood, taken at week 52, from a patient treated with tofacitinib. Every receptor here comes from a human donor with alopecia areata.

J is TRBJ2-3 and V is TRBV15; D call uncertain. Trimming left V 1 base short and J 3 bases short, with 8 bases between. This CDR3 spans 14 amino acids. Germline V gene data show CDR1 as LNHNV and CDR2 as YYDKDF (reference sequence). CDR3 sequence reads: CATSRVDWTDTQYF. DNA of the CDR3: TGTGCCACCAGCAGAGTGGATTGGACAGATACGCAGTATTTT.

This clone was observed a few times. The CDR3 sequence: CSVRGPGNEQFF. Written as DNA, the CDR3 is TGCAGCGTTAGGGGGCCTGGGAATGAGCAGTTCTTC. J is TRBJ2-1 and V is TRBV29-1; 7 bases map to TRBD1. V was pared by 5 bases and J by 7 bases, with 5 bases of the junction left unmatched. This CDR3 is 12 amino acids long. Germline V gene sequence: CDR1 SQVTM, CDR2 ANQGSEA.

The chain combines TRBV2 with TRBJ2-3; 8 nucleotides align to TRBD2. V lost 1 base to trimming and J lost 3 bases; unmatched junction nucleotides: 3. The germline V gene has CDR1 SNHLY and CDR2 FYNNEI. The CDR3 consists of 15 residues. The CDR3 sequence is CASSEGAGATDTQYF. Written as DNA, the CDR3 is TGTGCCAGCAGTGAAGGAGCGGGGGCTACAGATACGCAGTATTTT.

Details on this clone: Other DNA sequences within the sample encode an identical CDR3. The CDR3 DNA is TGTGCCAGCAGCGTAGGCGGCACCGGGGAGCTGTTTTTT. This encodes CASSVGGTGELFF. The gene calls are TRBV9 and TRBJ2-2, with D unresolved. The CDR3 is 13 residues long. Trimming cost V 0 bases and J 4 bases, with 4 bases left between them. In germline, CDR1 is SGDLS, CDR2 YYNGEE.

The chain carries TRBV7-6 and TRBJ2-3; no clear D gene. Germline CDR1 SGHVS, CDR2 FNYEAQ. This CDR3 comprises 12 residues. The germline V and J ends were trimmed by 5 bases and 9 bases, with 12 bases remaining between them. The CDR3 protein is CASSLGMETQYF. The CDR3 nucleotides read TGTGCCAGCAGCCTTGGGATGGAGACGCAGTATTTT.

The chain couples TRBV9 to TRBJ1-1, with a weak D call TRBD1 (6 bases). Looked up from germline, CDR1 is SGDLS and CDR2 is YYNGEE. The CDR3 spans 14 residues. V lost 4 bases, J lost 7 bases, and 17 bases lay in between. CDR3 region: CASSPEDSEDEAFF. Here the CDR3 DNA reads TGTGCCAGCAGCCCAGAGGACAGCGAGGATGAAGCTTTCTTT. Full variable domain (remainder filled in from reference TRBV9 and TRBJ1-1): DSGVTQTPKHLITATGQRVTLRCSPRSGDLSVYWYQQSLDQGLQFLIQYYNGEERAKGNILERFSAQQFPDLHSELNLSSLELGDSALYFCASSPEDSEDEAFFGQGTRLTVV.

The CDR3 bases are TGTGCCACCAGCAGCCTCAGGGGAGACTATGGCTACACCTTC. This translates into CATSSLRGDYGYTF. This chain uses TRBV15 with TRBJ1-2, with TRBD1 as a possible D gene (6 bases). The CDR3 is 14 residues long. Per the germline V gene, CDR1 is LNHNV and CDR2 is YYDKDF (reference sequence). V lost 3 bases to trimming and J lost 3 bases, with 11 bases between them.

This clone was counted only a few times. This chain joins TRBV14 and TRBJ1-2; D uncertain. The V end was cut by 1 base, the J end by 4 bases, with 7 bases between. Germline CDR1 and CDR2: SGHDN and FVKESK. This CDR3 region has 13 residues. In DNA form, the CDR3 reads TGTGCCAGCAGCCAAGCAACAGTCTATGGCTACACCTTC. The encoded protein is CASSQATVYGYTF.

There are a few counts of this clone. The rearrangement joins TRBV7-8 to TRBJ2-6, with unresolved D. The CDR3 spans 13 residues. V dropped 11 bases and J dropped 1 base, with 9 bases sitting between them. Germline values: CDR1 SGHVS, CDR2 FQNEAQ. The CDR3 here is CAGLYSGANVLTF. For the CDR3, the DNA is TGTGCCGGGTTATATTCTGGGGCCAACGTCCTGACTTTC.

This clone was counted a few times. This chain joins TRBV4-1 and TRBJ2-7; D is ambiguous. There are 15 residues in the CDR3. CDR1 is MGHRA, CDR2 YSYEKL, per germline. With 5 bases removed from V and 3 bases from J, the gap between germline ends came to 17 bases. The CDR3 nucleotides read TGCGCCAGCAGCGAAAGGAGTGACCTCTTCTACGAGCAGTACTTC. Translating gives CASSERSDLFYEQYF.

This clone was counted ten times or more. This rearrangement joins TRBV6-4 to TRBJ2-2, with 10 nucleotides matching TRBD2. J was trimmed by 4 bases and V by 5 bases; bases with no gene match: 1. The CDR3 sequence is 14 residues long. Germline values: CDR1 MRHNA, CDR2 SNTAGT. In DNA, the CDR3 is TGTGCCAGCAGTAGCGGGGGGGCCACCGGGGAGCTGTTTTTT. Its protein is CASSSGGATGELFF.

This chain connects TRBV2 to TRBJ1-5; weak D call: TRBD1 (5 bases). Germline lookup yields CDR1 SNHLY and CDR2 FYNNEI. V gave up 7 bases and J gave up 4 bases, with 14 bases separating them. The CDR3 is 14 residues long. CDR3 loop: CASTGQEGNQPQHF. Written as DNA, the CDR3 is TGTGCCAGCACCGGCCAGGAGGGGAATCAGCCCCAGCATTTT.

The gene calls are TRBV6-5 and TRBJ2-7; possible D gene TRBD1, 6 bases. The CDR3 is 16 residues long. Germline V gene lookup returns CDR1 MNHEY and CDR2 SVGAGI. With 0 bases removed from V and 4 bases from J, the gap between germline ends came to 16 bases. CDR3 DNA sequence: TGTGCCAGCAGTTACTCACTCGGGACAAAGCGATACGAGCAGTACTTC. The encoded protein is CASSYSLGTKRYEQYF.

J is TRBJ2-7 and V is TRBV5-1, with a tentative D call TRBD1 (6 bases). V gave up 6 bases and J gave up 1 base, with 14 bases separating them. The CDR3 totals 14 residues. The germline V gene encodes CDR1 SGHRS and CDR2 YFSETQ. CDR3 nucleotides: TGCGCCAGCACCGATATGGACAGTTCCTACGAGCAGTACTTC. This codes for CASTDMDSSYEQYF.

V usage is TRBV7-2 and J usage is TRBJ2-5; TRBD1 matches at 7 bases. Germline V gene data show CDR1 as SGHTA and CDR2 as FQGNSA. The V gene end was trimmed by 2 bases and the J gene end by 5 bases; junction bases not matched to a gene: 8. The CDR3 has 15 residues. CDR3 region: CASSLSLGQLETQYF. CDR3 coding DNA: TGTGCCAGCAGCTTATCCCTGGGACAGTTGGAGACCCAGTACTTC.